Given below is one T cell receptor (beta chain) in context. Its specificity is unknown. This sample is part of a study of cytomegalovirus exposure and HLA in healthy donors. Points from the study as a whole: Later on, an analysis found that several of the most significant clusters appeared to be linked to common viral pathogens, which included parvovirus B19. Evidence from a later analysis indicated that most CMV-associated TCR beta chains looked HLA-restricted.

Trimming took 6 bases from V and 3 from J, leaving 13 bases between them. The CDR3 runs to 14 residues. Germline V lookup: CDR1 KGHSH, CDR2 LQKENI. Amplification used 60 Vbeta primers and 13 Jbeta primers. Original processing notes: A later analysis counted 80 million or so unique TCR beta chains, around 10 million shared. Only in-frame clones appear in the TCRdb table, and some are missing; sequencing was by immunoSEQ multiplex PCR. V, J and clone size are those of that table, while D and trimming were read from the DNA. Of 150,000 or so clones listed, about 85% are singletons. Specimen: PBMCs. This sequence originates from a man aged 18 to 35 in good health and CMV-seronegative. The rearrangement joins TRBV18 to TRBJ2-3; unclear D gene. CDR3 loop: CASSPRVATDTQYF. As DNA, the CDR3 is TGTGCCAGCTCTCCCCGAGTAGCTACAGATACGCAGTATTTT.